The 12 T cell receptor beta chains below come from one sample, sequenced in a study of blood T cell repertoires in COVID-19. Sequencing used immunoSEQ multiplex PCR; TCRdb keeps in-frame clones, though not all of them. This table holds some 200,000 clones, 70% to 90% found once. The specimen was peripheral blood. The receptors were gathered from a woman of 80 years or more in a cohort sampled during active or convalescent COVID-19.

The V and J genes are TRBV11-2 and TRBJ1-4; the match to TRBD1 covers 8 bases. V was clipped by 3 bases and J by 0 bases; unmatched bases: 6. CDR1 is SGHAT and CDR2 is FQNNGV in the germline V gene. This CDR3 has 17 residues. In nucleotides, the CDR3 is TGTGCCAGCAGCTTTACTACAGGGGGTGCAACTAATGAAAAACTGTTTTTT. Its protein product is CASSFTTGGATNEKLFF.

The CDR3 DNA follows: TGTGCCACCAGGACAGGGTTAATCAATGAGCAGTTCTTC. Protein product: CATRTGLINEQFF. The chain joins TRBV12-3 or TRBV12-4 to TRBJ2-1; 8 positions agree with TRBD1. CDR3 length: 13 residues. Unmatched junction bases numbered 8, after V lost 10 bases and J lost 6 bases.

This chain uses TRBV7-9 with TRBJ1-2; D is possibly TRBD1 (6 bases). Germline V gives CDR1 SEHNR, CDR2 FQNEAQ (reference sequence). The CDR3 is made up of 17 amino acids. V lost 4 bases, J lost 1 base, and 19 bases lay in between. For the CDR3, the DNA is TGTGCCAGCAGCTCGGACCGGGGGGCGAACTTTAACTATGGCTACACCTTC. As protein: CASSSDRGANFNYGYTF.

The rearrangement uses TRBV27 and TRBJ2-4, with D perhaps TRBD1 (6 bases). Germline lookup yields CDR1 MNHEY and CDR2 SMNVEV (reference sequence). V was trimmed by 5 bases and J by 0 bases, leaving 17 bases between them. The CDR3 length is 17 residues. CDR3: CASSPRQALLAKNIQYF. The CDR3 DNA is TGTGCCAGCAGTCCCAGACAGGCCCTCCTAGCCAAAAACATTCAGTACTTC.

The chain's CDR3 is CASRRGNTEAFF. DNA for the CDR3: TGTGCCAGTCGACGGGGGAACACTGAAGCTTTCTTT. The chain has TRBV19 and TRBJ1-1; D ambiguous. The CDR3 has 12 amino acids. Germline V gives CDR1 LNHDA, CDR2 SQIVND (reference sequence). V was trimmed by 8 bases and J by 1 base, leaving 8 bases between them.

The chain couples TRBV7-9 to TRBJ1-4, with 7 bases matching TRBD1. Germline V CDR1 and CDR2: SEHNR, FQNEAQ (reference sequence). J was trimmed by 8 bases and V by 5 bases; bases with no gene match: 11. The CDR3 consists of 15 residues. CDR3 nucleotides: TGTGCCAGCAGCGGACGGACAGGCCGAGGCGAAAAACTGTTTTTT. It specifies CASSGRTGRGEKLFF.

CDR3: CASSQDRGGADALGTDTQYF. CDR3 nucleotide sequence: TGCGCCAGCAGCCAAGATAGGGGGGGGGCCGATGCGCTCGGCACAGATACGCAGTATTTT. The rearrangement joins TRBV4-3 to TRBJ2-3; possibly TRBD2 for D (7 bases). The CDR3 is 20 residues long. Trimming took off 0 bases at V and 1 base at J, with 23 bases between the two ends. Germline V lookup: CDR1 LGHNA, CDR2 YSLEER.

This rearrangement joins TRBV5-6 to TRBJ1-3; D is ambiguous. The CDR3 spans 16 residues. With 5 bases removed from V and 0 bases from J, the gap between germline ends came to 15 bases. Germline V lookup: CDR1 SGHDT, CDR2 YYEEEE. CDR3 nucleotides: TGTGCCAGCAGTACAGCCCGTCCTGTCTCTGGAAACACCATATATTTT. This encodes CASSTARPVSGNTIYF.

This clone was seen only once. This sequence joins TRBV24-1 and TRBJ2-2; no clear D. Germline assignment: CDR1 KGHDR and CDR2 SFDVKD. The V end was cut by 1 base, the J end by 1 base, with 6 bases between. There are 15 residues in the CDR3. CDR3 amino acids: CATSDFNGNTGELFF. The DNA for the CDR3 is TGTGCCACCAGTGATTTCAACGGGAACACCGGGGAGCTGTTTTTT.

The chain joins TRBV7-2 to TRBJ2-1, with 12 bases matching TRBD2. Germline V gives CDR1 SGHTA, CDR2 FQGNSA. The CDR3 has 16 residues. The V segment lost 5 bases and the J segment 9 bases; nucleotides outside the gene matches: 11. The CDR3 loop reads CASSPYPSGRAIEQFF. The CDR3 coding sequence is TGTGCCAGCAGCCCGTACCCTAGCGGGAGGGCCATTGAGCAGTTCTTC.

This clone has just one count. The chain couples TRBV6-4 to TRBJ2-7, with D perhaps TRBD1 (6 bases). From germline, CDR1 is MRHNA and CDR2 SNTAGT. The CDR3 totals 17 residues. V was pared by 2 bases and J by 1 base, with 18 bases between. Here the CDR3 reads CASSDPGFGRGSYEQYF. In DNA, the CDR3 is TGTGCCAGCAGTGACCCAGGGTTCGGCAGGGGATCCTACGAGCAGTACTTC.

The chain joins TRBV10-3 to TRBJ2-7; D is uncertain. CDR1 ENHRY and CDR2 SYGVKD come from the germline V gene. The CDR3 totals 12 residues. V was cut by 6 bases and J by 6 bases, with 12 bases left in between. CDR3 sequence: CAISPKNGEQYF. In nucleotides, the CDR3 is TGTGCCATCAGCCCCAAGAACGGCGAGCAGTACTTC.